In this sample, the clone carrying this T cell receptor (beta chain) is medium-sized (0.01 to 0.1%). Its target is not known. This sample stems from a study of prognosis after radiotherapy for stage I lung cancer. Study at large: Radiotherapy: SBRT, 3 to 5 fractions, biologically effective dose at least 100 Gy.

Researchers used two-round multiplex PCR to amplify TCR beta CDR3 starting from genomic DNA. The first round of PCR was done with primers that matched each TRBV and TRBJ gene. TCRdb called the multiplex PCR reads again in MiXCR, with one record for every CDR3 protein. Among about 30,000 distinct CDR3 sequences, about half were seen once, and the ten largest hold approximately 15%. General study findings and limits: Between patients with and without metastases, TRBV and TRBJ gene usage reportedly differed.

CDR3 length: 14 amino acids. Trimming removed 5 bases at V and 4 bases at J, with 12 bases between. Germline loops: CDR1 MNHNS, CDR2 SASEGT. The sequence came from a donor at least 50 years old with non-small cell lung cancer. The rearrangement joins TRBV6-1 to TRBJ1-3, with D possibly being TRBD1 (6 bases). The sequenced sample was PBMCs, obtained before or after stereotactic body radiation therapy (not recorded which). CDR3 bases: TGTGCCAGCAGTCGGGACATGAGAGGAAACACCATATATTTT. It specifies CASSRDMRGNTIYF.